This T cell receptor (beta chain) was sequenced in a study of T cells of healthy individuals. The CDR3 spans 14 residues. This clonotype appeared many times. Germline and junction disagree at one end, which may indicate a read error. Using its own MiXCR run on the 5' RACE reads, TCRdb lists one record per CDR3 protein. The sample lists around 98,000 distinct CDR3 sequences, 15% to 20% occurring once. The J gene is TRBJ2-3, the V gene TRBV12-3 or TRBV12-4, with a tentative D call TRBD2 (6 bases). The sequence was obtained from a human donor in good health. CDR3 amino acids: CASSLDGGTDTQYF. The CDR3 DNA sequence: TGTGCCAGCAGCTTAGACGGAGGGACGGATACGCAGTATTTT.